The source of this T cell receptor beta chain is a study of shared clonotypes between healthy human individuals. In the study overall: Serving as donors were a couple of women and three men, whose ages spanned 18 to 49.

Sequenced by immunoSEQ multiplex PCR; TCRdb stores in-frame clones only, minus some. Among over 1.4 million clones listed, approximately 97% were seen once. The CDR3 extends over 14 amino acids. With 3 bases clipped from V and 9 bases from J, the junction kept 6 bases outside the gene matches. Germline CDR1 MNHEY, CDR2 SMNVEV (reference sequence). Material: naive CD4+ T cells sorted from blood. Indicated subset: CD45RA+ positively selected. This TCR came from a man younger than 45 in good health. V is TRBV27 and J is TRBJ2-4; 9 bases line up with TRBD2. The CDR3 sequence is CASSFGGRAGIQYF. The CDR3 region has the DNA TGTGCCAGCAGTTTTGGCGGGAGGGCCGGCATTCAGTACTTC.